Listed below are T cell receptor beta chains from one sample, sequenced in a study of blood T cell repertoires in COVID-19. TCRdb keeps only in-frame clones here, not all; method: immunoSEQ multiplex PCR. The sample gives approximately 140,000 clones, around four fifths of which show up once; about 3.1% is in the top ten. The sequencing input was peripheral blood. The receptors here all came from a woman aged 35 to 49 with active or convalescent COVID-19. CDR3s include the opening cysteine and the closing phenylalanine or tryptophan. D genes are given only for firm matches. Size is omitted from some rows. Given values are once, few, many or a class for expanded clones.

size: NA; D: TRBD2; J: TRBJ2-3; V: TRBV4-1; DNA: TGCGCCAGCAGCCAAGTCTTTAGCAGGACTAGCGGGAGTTATACGCAGTATTTT; CDR3: CASSQVFSRTSGSYTQYF
size: NA; D: TRBD2; J: TRBJ2-2; V: TRBV4-1; DNA: TGCGCCAGCAGCCTTGCGGGACTAGCGGGCTCCACCGGGGAGCTGTTTTTT; CDR3: CASSLAGLAGSTGELFF
size: NA; D: NA; J: TRBJ1-5; V: TRBV7-9; DNA: TGTGCCAGCAGCTCCTCCCCGGAGGGGAATCAGCCCCAGCATTTT; CDR3: CASSSSPEGNQPQHF
size: NA; D: TRBD2; J: TRBJ2-5; V: TRBV29-1; DNA: TGCAGCGTTGAAGATTGGGTATCGACTAGCGGGAGTAAGAAGGAGACCCAGTACTTC; CDR3: CSVEDWVSTSGSKKETQYF
size: NA; D: NA; J: TRBJ1-1; V: TRBV28; DNA: TGTGCCAGCAGTTTGCTTCGGGGGGTGCTGGCTTTCTTT; CDR3: CASSLLRGVLAFF
size: NA; D: NA; J: TRBJ2-5; V: TRBV5-6; DNA: TGTGCCAGCAGCTTGGCGGGGGGCCATCAGACCCAGTACTTC; CDR3: CASSLAGGHQTQYF
size: NA; D: NA; J: TRBJ1-6; V: TRBV27; DNA: TGTGCCAGCAGTTTGGGCAGCTATAATTCACCCCTCCACTTT; CDR3: CASSLGSYNSPLHF
size: NA; D: TRBD1; J: TRBJ1-2; V: TRBV18; DNA: TGTGCCAGCTCAGGACAGGGATCCGACGGCTACACCTTC; CDR3: CASSGQGSDGYTF
size: NA; D: TRBD1; J: TRBJ2-7; V: TRBV2; DNA: TGTGCCAGCAGTGTAAACAGGGGTATGGACGAGCAGTACTTC; CDR3: CASSVNRGMDEQYF
size: NA; D: NA; J: TRBJ2-3; V: TRBV10-2; DNA: TGCGCCAGCAGTGCCTCGAATTGGGGGGGCACAGATACGCAGTATTTT; CDR3: CASSASNWGGTDTQYF
size: NA; D: NA; J: TRBJ2-7; V: TRBV9; DNA: TGTGCCAGCAGCGTAGACCCTAGCGAGAGCTCCTACGAGCAGTACTTC; CDR3: CASSVDPSESSYEQYF
size: NA; D: NA; J: TRBJ2-2; V: TRBV6-2/TRBV6-3; DNA: TGTGCCAGCAGTTACACGAAGATCACAGAGCTGTTTTTT; CDR3: CASSYTKITELFF
size: few; D: TRBD2; J: TRBJ2-7; V: TRBV18; DNA: TGTGCCAGCTCACCACAGACTAGCGGGACCTACGAGCAGTACTTC; CDR3: CASSPQTSGTYEQYF
size: NA; D: TRBD2; J: TRBJ2-7; V: TRBV9; DNA: TGTGCCAGCAGCGCCGGACTAGCGGGAATCGGGCAGTACTTC; CDR3: CASSAGLAGIGQYF
size: NA; D: NA; J: TRBJ2-3; V: TRBV5-1; DNA: TGCGCCAGCAGGAACACCCTGAGCACAGATACGCAGTATTTT; CDR3: CASRNTLSTDTQYF
size: NA; D: NA; J: TRBJ1-2; V: TRBV4-3; DNA: TGCGCCAGCAGCCGATCAGATAACTATGGCTACACCTTC; CDR3: CASSRSDNYGYTF
size: NA; D: TRBD1; J: TRBJ1-3; V: TRBV6-5; DNA: TGTGCCAGCAGTTCTACAGGGGGAACTGGAAACACCATATATTTT; CDR3: CASSSTGGTGNTIYF
size: NA; D: NA; J: TRBJ1-6; V: TRBV18; DNA: TGTGCCAGCTCCCGGGACAAGGGAAATTCACCCCTCCACTTT; CDR3: CASSRDKGNSPLHF
size: NA; D: NA; J: TRBJ2-7; V: TRBV28; DNA: TGTGCCAGCACTTTAATGACCCGGGGGAGGTCCGTCTCCTACGAGCAGTACTTC; CDR3: CASTLMTRGRSVSYEQYF
size: NA; D: TRBD1; J: TRBJ1-2; V: TRBV28; DNA: TGTGCCAGCAGTTTAGCGGCAGGGGGACAGCATGGCTACACCTTC; CDR3: CASSLAAGGQHGYTF
size: NA; D: NA; J: TRBJ2-1; V: TRBV18; DNA: TGTGCCAGCTCACCTTCGGGTCTCACCTACAATGAGCAGTTCTTC; CDR3: CASSPSGLTYNEQFF
size: NA; D: NA; J: TRBJ1-2; V: TRBV6-2/TRBV6-3; DNA: TGTGCCAGCAGCCAAGACAGGATCCCTGGTATTAAGCTGTTGTCGCATGGCTACACCTTC; CDR3: CASSQDRIPGIKLLSHGYTF
size: NA; D: NA; J: TRBJ2-1; V: TRBV11-2; DNA: TGTGCCAGCAGCGCGTCTCTCCGGGATGAGCAGTTCTTC; CDR3: CASSASLRDEQFF
size: NA; D: NA; J: TRBJ1-2; V: TRBV5-6; DNA: TGTGCCAGCAGCTTGTTTCAGGCCTCTTTCTATGGCTACACCTTC; CDR3: CASSLFQASFYGYTF
size: few; D: NA; J: TRBJ1-1; V: TRBV18; DNA: TGTGCCAGCTCAGGACAGTCCATGAACACTGAAGCTTTCTTT; CDR3: CASSGQSMNTEAFF
size: NA; D: NA; J: TRBJ2-1; V: TRBV6-6; DNA: TGTGCCAGCAGACCGCCGGGACAATCGTCAAATGAGCAGTTCTTC; CDR3: CASRPPGQSSNEQFF
size: NA; D: NA; J: TRBJ2-2; V: TRBV7-8; DNA: TGTGCCAGCAGCTTAGTCGACACCGGGGAGCTGTTTTTT; CDR3: CASSLVDTGELFF
size: NA; D: TRBD1; J: TRBJ1-5; V: TRBV16; DNA: TGTGCCAGCAGTCCTACGGGACAGCCAGGTCGGACGGCCCAGCATTTT; CDR3: CASSPTGQPGRTAQHF
size: NA; D: TRBD2; J: TRBJ2-1; V: TRBV7-2; DNA: TGTGCCAGCAGCTTAGGTAGCGGGAGTTCGGGTGAGCAGTTCTTC; CDR3: CASSLGSGSSGEQFF
size: NA; D: TRBD1; J: TRBJ2-4; V: TRBV28; DNA: TGTGCCAGCAGTTACGGGACAGGTCTCTTAATTCAGTACTTC; CDR3: CASSYGTGLLIQYF
size: NA; D: NA; J: TRBJ1-4; V: TRBV18; DNA: TGTACCAGCTCCCTCGGGGAAAAACTGTTTTTT; CDR3: CTSSLGEKLFF
size: once; D: NA; J: TRBJ2-7; V: TRBV18; DNA: TGTGCCAGCTCATATTCCTACGAGCAGTACTTC; CDR3: CASSYSYEQYF
size: NA; D: NA; J: TRBJ1-2; V: TRBV7-2; DNA: TGTGCCAGCACCTTAGCATCGGGGGACTATGGCTACACCTTC; CDR3: CASTLASGDYGYTF
size: few; D: NA; J: TRBJ2-3; V: TRBV7-9; DNA: TGTGCCAGCAGCTCGTCAGGGCTAAATACGCAGTATTTT; CDR3: CASSSSGLNTQYF
size: NA; D: NA; J: TRBJ2-7; V: TRBV28; DNA: TGTGCCAGCCGTTCACTCCCCGGGGAGCAGTACTTC; CDR3: CASRSLPGEQYF
size: NA; D: NA; J: TRBJ1-5; V: TRBV6-1; DNA: TGTGCCAGCAGTGAAGTGGTCGTCGACAGCTATAGCAATCAGCCCCAGCATTTT; CDR3: CASSEVVVDSYSNQPQHF
size: NA; D: TRBD2; J: TRBJ2-5; V: TRBV3-1/TRBV3-2; DNA: TGTGCCAGCAGCCAAACCAGCGGGAGTATCCAAGAGACCCAGTACTTC; CDR3: CASSQTSGSIQETQYF
size: NA; D: NA; J: TRBJ2-1; V: TRBV6-4; DNA: TGTGCCAGCAGTGAGATGTCGAGCAATGAGCAGTTCTTC; CDR3: CASSEMSSNEQFF
size: NA; D: TRBD1; J: TRBJ2-7; V: TRBV5-6; DNA: TGTGCCAGCAGCCGGGACAGGGGCTACGAGCAGTACTTC; CDR3: CASSRDRGYEQYF
size: NA; D: TRBD2; J: TRBJ2-5; V: TRBV28; DNA: TGTGCCAGCCGGCGGGGGGCCCAGTACTTC; CDR3: CASRRGAQYF
size: NA; D: NA; J: TRBJ2-7; V: TRBV19; DNA: TGTGCCAGTAGCACTCACAGAAGCTCCTACGAGCAGTACTTC; CDR3: CASSTHRSSYEQYF
size: NA; D: NA; J: TRBJ2-1; V: TRBV12-5; DNA: TGTGCTAGTGGTTTGGTAATGGGGACTGGAGGGGCTGAGCAGTTCTTC; CDR3: CASGLVMGTGGAEQFF
size: NA; D: NA; J: TRBJ1-3; V: TRBV28; DNA: TGTGCCAGCCGTCAGGGGACTGGAAACACCATATATTTT; CDR3: CASRQGTGNTIYF
size: NA; D: NA; J: TRBJ1-6; V: TRBV27; DNA: TGTGCCAGCAGTTTAATGAGGAGCTCCTATAATTCACCCCTCCACTTT; CDR3: CASSLMRSSYNSPLHF
size: NA; D: NA; J: TRBJ2-3; V: TRBV5-5; DNA: TGTGCCAGCAGCTTACCGGGAACCACAGATACGCAGTATTTT; CDR3: CASSLPGTTDTQYF
size: NA; D: TRBD1; J: TRBJ1-2; V: TRBV27; DNA: TGTGCCAGCAGTTGGGGAGGACAGGGTGCATCGGGCTACACCTTC; CDR3: CASSWGGQGASGYTF
size: NA; D: TRBD1; J: TRBJ1-1; V: TRBV29-1; DNA: TGCAGCGTTGAGGGACAGATGAACACTGAAGCTTTCTTT; CDR3: CSVEGQMNTEAFF
size: NA; D: NA; J: TRBJ2-3; V: TRBV10-1; DNA: TGCGCCAGCAGTGAGTCGAAGGGGGTCGGTACGCAGTATTTT; CDR3: CASSESKGVGTQYF
size: NA; D: TRBD2; J: TRBJ2-4; V: TRBV30; DNA: TGTGCCTGGAGTACTAGCGGGGGGAATGGCATTCAGTACTTC; CDR3: CAWSTSGGNGIQYF
size: NA; D: NA; J: TRBJ1-2; V: TRBV28; DNA: TGTGCCAGCAGTAGAGTGGCGGTACCTAACTATGGCTACACCTTC; CDR3: CASSRVAVPNYGYTF
size: NA; D: TRBD1; J: TRBJ1-2; V: TRBV4-3; DNA: TGCGCCAGCAGCCCCGGGACAGGGGGTATCTATGGCTACACCTTC; CDR3: CASSPGTGGIYGYTF
size: NA; D: NA; J: TRBJ1-2; V: TRBV6-5; DNA: TGTGCCAGCATGCGGGAATCAAACTATGGCTACACCTTC; CDR3: CASMRESNYGYTF
size: NA; D: TRBD1; J: TRBJ1-2; V: TRBV6-6; DNA: TGTGCCAGCAGCCTACAGGGGAGCTATGGCTACACCTTC; CDR3: CASSLQGSYGYTF
size: NA; D: TRBD1; J: TRBJ1-2; V: TRBV29-1; DNA: TGCAGCGTTGGGACAGGGACTAACTATGGCTACACCTTC; CDR3: CSVGTGTNYGYTF
size: NA; D: TRBD1; J: TRBJ1-5; V: TRBV18; DNA: TGTGCCAGCTCACCACTGGGACAGGGGAATCAGCCCCAGCATTTT; CDR3: CASSPLGQGNQPQHF
size: NA; D: NA; J: TRBJ2-7; V: TRBV6-2/TRBV6-3; DNA: TGTGCCAGCAGTCCCTATGACTCCTACGAGCAGTACTTC; CDR3: CASSPYDSYEQYF
size: once; D: TRBD1; J: TRBJ1-3; V: TRBV9; DNA: TGTGCCAGCAGCGGCGGGGGGGACAGACCTGGAAACACCATATATTTT; CDR3: CASSGGGDRPGNTIYF
size: few; D: NA; J: TRBJ1-2; V: TRBV7-2; DNA: TGTGCCAGCAGCCCGGTAAACTATGGCTACACCTTC; CDR3: CASSPVNYGYTF
size: NA; D: TRBD2; J: TRBJ2-1; V: TRBV14; DNA: TGTGCCAGCAGCCAACGTGGCAGCGGGATTTACAATGAGCAGTTCTTC; CDR3: CASSQRGSGIYNEQFF